This TCR beta chain was found in a study of CD8+CD57+ T cells in acquired aplastic anemia. Study context: Quantities of DNA derived from sorted CD4+ and CD8+ cells averaged 3.2 ug.

V was trimmed by 1 base and J by 8 bases, leaving 14 bases between them. Germline V gene data show CDR1 as SGHTA and CDR2 as FQGNSA. This CDR3 region has 14 residues. The study's findings and limits: Sharing between patients and controls was observed for around 30 CD8+ CDR3 sequences.

Both TCR beta VDJ combination and CDR3 sequence profiling were carried out. Genomic DNA was the template for this profiling. TCRdb redid the calling of the reads with MiXCR, one entry per CDR3 protein. In the table there are about 190,000 distinct CDR3 sequences, around 65% of which are singletons. This clonotype was observed a handful of times. Its specificity is not known. The source material was sorted CD4+, CD8+, or CD8+CD57+ T cells (not recorded which) from PBMCs. The chain recombines TRBV7-2 with TRBJ1-1; D may be TRBD1 (5 bases). The sequence came from a human donor with severe aplastic anemia or a healthy control (not recorded which). The CDR3 region has the DNA TGTGCCAGCAGCTTAGACGTAACAGGTGCCGAAGCTTTCTTT. Translating gives CASSLDVTGAEAFF. Drawing the rest from reference TRBV7-2 and TRBJ1-1, the complete variable domain is GAGVSQSPSNKVTEKGKDVELRCDPISGHTALYWYRQSLGQGLEFLIYFQGNSAPDKSGLPSDRFSAERTGGSVSTLTIQRTQQEDSAVYLCASSLDVTGAEAFFGQGTRLTVV.